The clone carrying this T cell receptor (beta chain) was seen only a few times. Sequenced by immunoSEQ multiplex PCR; TCRdb stores in-frame clones only, minus some. This table has approximately 330,000 clones, less than 75% appearing once. The data are from a study of shared clonotypes between healthy human individuals. The length of the CDR3 is 13 residues. Germline V gives CDR1 SGHAT, CDR2 FQNNGV. V was pared by 0 bases and J by 4 bases, with 6 bases between. The TCR originated in a man aged 25 to 40 in good health. The material sequenced was memory CD4+ T cells sorted from blood. Documented subset: CD45RA-negative fraction. V usage is TRBV11-2 and J usage is TRBJ2-5; D possibly corresponds to TRBD1 (6 bases). The CDR3 sequence: CASSLDRGETQYF. The CDR3 nucleotides read TGTGCCAGCAGCTTAGACAGGGGAGAGACCCAGTACTTC.